This T cell receptor (beta chain) was documented in a study of CD8+CD57+ T cells in acquired aplastic anemia. Study context: Sorted CD4+ and CD8+ cells yielded roughly 3.4 ug of DNA on average.

About this clonotype: Its antigen remains unidentified.

Genomic DNA was employed as the template in profiling TCR beta VDJ and CDR3. MiXCR, run by TCRdb on the reads, gives a single entry per CDR3 protein. The sample consists of around 150,000 distinct CDR3 sequences, more than 45% of them appearing once. Germline V CDR1 and CDR2: SGHTA, FQGNSA. The CDR3 is 17 residues long. Trimming removed 1 base at V and 3 bases at J, with 18 bases between. Study-wide results and limits: Common to patients and controls were around 30 CD8+ CDR3 sequences.

Sequencing was done on patients that had shown CD8+CD57+ cell expansion by flow cytometry. The patients all had a severe acquired aplastic anemia diagnosis. The clonotype comes from a human donor with aplastic anemia. The gene calls are TRBV7-2 and TRBJ1-1; D call uncertain. The specimen sequenced was sorted CD4+, CD8+, or CD8+CD57+ T cells (not recorded which) from PBMCs. DNA for the CDR3: TGTGCCAGCAGCTTAGGGCCTCGTGGCCAACGAGACACTGAAGCTTTCTTT. Its translation: CASSLGPRGQRDTEAFF.